This T cell receptor beta chain was captured in a study of blood T cell repertoires in COVID-19. Study information: PBMCs, B-cell-depleted T cells, or T cells provided the cDNA or gDNA that made up the material.

This clone has only one observation. Generated by immunoSEQ multiplex PCR, the TCRdb table keeps only in-frame clones and is missing some. Seen here are some 300,000 clones, 85% to 90% observed once, and the top ten hold roughly 1%. Followed longitudinally, the Seattle patients had been enrolled during active infection. CDR1 and CDR2 from the germline V gene are SGHRS and YFSETQ. The CDR3 spans 16 residues. Germline trimming cut 5 bases from V and 2 bases from J; bases unmatched to any gene: 3. Sequences were obtained from peripheral blood. This sequence was found in a woman in her 40s with COVID-19, enrolled during active disease. The V gene is TRBV5-1, the J gene TRBJ2-6; TRBD2 aligns across 11 bases. Written as DNA, the CDR3 is TGCGCCAGCAGACTAGCGGGGGATCCTGGGGCCAACGTCCTGACTTTC. Its translation is CASRLAGDPGANVLTF.